The 8 T cell receptor beta chains listed next were all sequenced from one sample in a study of blood T cell repertoires in COVID-19. The assay was immunoSEQ multiplex PCR, and TCRdb's table has in-frame clones only and misses some. The sample gives 290,000 or so clones, around nine tenths of which show up once; less than 3% is in the top ten. The sequencing input was PBMCs or T cells enriched from blood (not recorded which). The receptor source for this set is a woman younger than 35 who had recovered from COVID-19.

The chain links TRBV14 to TRBJ1-2; TRBD1 matches at 11 bases. V gave up 1 base and J gave up 7 bases; unmatched junction bases: 11. CDR1 is SGHDN and CDR2 is FVKESK in the germline V gene. The length of the CDR3 is 17 residues. The CDR3 sequence: CASSQGTGTGGIFGYTF. CDR3 nucleotide sequence: TGTGCCAGCAGCCAAGGCACCGGGACAGGGGGTATCTTTGGCTACACCTTC.

Here the CDR3 DNA reads TGTGCCAGCAGCCACTCAGGGACACACTCCTACGAGCAGTACTTC. Translating it yields CASSHSGTHSYEQYF. This chain links TRBV3-1 (or the pseudogene TRBV3-2) with TRBJ2-7; perhaps TRBD1 as D (6 bases). The CDR3 spans 15 residues. From germline, CDR1 is LGHDT and CDR2 YNNKEL (reference sequence). Trimming removed 3 bases from V and 0 bases from J, with 12 bases in between.

The chain couples TRBV19 to TRBJ1-2; the D gene is possibly TRBD1 (6 bases). The V end was cut by 5 bases, the J end by 1 base, with 8 bases between. CDR3 length equals 13 residues. Germline V lookup: CDR1 LNHDA, CDR2 SQIVND (reference sequence). DNA for the CDR3: TGTGCCAGTAGTGGACAGAATAACTATGGCTACACCTTC. It translates to CASSGQNNYGYTF. Together with reference TRBV19 and TRBJ1-2, the CDR3 gives the full variable domain: DGGITQSPKYLFRKEGQNVTLSCEQNLNHDAMYWYRQDPGQGLRLIYYSQIVNDFQKGDIAEGYSVSREKKESFPLTVTSAQKNPTAFYLCASSGQNNYGYTFGSGTRLTVV.

The chain couples TRBV19 to TRBJ1-1; no reliable D call. Between the trimmed V and J ends, which lost 3 bases and 6 bases, there was a span of 17 bases. The CDR3 totals 15 residues. Germline V gives CDR1 LNHDA, CDR2 SQIVND (reference sequence). In DNA form, the CDR3 reads TGTGCCAGTAGTATCCAAATCTTTGAGAGGTCTGAAGCTTTCTTT. Protein sequence: CASSIQIFERSEAFF.

V and J are TRBV19 and TRBJ2-7; 7 bases line up with TRBD1. The J segment lost 1 base and the V segment lost 4 bases, leaving 4 bases of the junction unmatched. Germline V CDR1 and CDR2: LNHDA, SQIVND (reference sequence). The CDR3 length is 14 residues. The CDR3 loop reads CASSTGTESYEQYF. As DNA, the CDR3 is TGTGCCAGTAGTACCGGGACAGAGTCCTACGAGCAGTACTTC.

The CDR3 DNA sequence: TGTGCCAGCAGAAGGAGCGCGAATCAGCCCCAGCATTTT. Residues: CASRRSANQPQHF. V gene TRBV6-5 combines with J gene TRBJ1-5; D ambiguous. Per germline, CDR1 MNHEY and CDR2 SVGAGI. V shed 6 bases and J shed 4 bases, with 10 bases lying between them. The CDR3 covers 13 residues.

The rearrangement joins TRBV27 to TRBJ2-2; 9 bases are a match to TRBD1. CDR1 is MNHEY, CDR2 SMNVEV, per germline (reference sequence). The CDR3 is 15 amino acids. The V gene end was trimmed by 5 bases and the J gene end by 4 bases; junction bases not matched to a gene: 5. Here the CDR3 DNA reads TGTGCCAGCAGTGTGGGGACAGGGACCACCGGGGAGCTGTTTTTT. It encodes CASSVGTGTTGELFF.

The chain uses TRBV29-1 and TRBJ2-5, with TRBD2 as a possible D gene (6 bases). The CDR3 is made up of 14 amino acids. Germline lookup yields CDR1 SQVTM and CDR2 ANQGSEA. Trimming took off 6 bases at V and 4 bases at J, with 18 bases between the two ends. The CDR3 loop reads CSVPPGGVLETQYF. The CDR3 DNA reads as TGCAGCGTCCCACCCGGCGGGGTACTAGAGACCCAGTACTTC.